A selection of T cell receptor beta chains follows, all from one sample in a study of cytomegalovirus exposure and HLA in healthy donors. Data came from immunoSEQ multiplex PCR; TCRdb stores just in-frame clones and leaves some out. This repertoire shows 330,000 or so clones, roughly 88% found once; its top ten account for roughly 0.8%. The sequenced sample consisted of PBMCs. These receptors came from a woman younger than 30 in good health and CMV-seronegative. The CDR3 runs from the conserved cysteine through the conserved F or W. Each record gives: clone size, V gene, D gene, J gene, CDR3 DNA, CDR3 protein. The D gene is left open where the match is weak. Rows may omit the clone size; those that give it use once, few, many or a size class.

>once|TRBV29-1|-|TRBJ1-2
TGCAGCGTTGTCGTCATCAGGCAGGGTAACTATGGCTACACCTTC
CSVVVIRQGNYGYTF
>-|TRBV6-5|-|TRBJ1-2
TGTGCCAGCACTCAGAGAGGGATCTATGGCTACACCTTC
CASTQRGIYGYTF
>-|TRBV4-1|TRBD2|TRBJ2-7
TGCGCCAGCAGCCAAGCCCTACTAGCGGGAACCTACGAGCAGTACTTC
CASSQALLAGTYEQYF
>-|TRBV7-2|TRBD1|TRBJ2-7
TGTGCCAGCAGCCCCCGAGGGGGCCCCTACGAGCAGTACTTC
CASSPRGGPYEQYF
>-|TRBV2|TRBD2|TRBJ2-1
TGTGCCAGCTCAGGACTAGCGGAGGGGGGCCCCTACAATGAGCAGTTCTTC
CASSGLAEGGPYNEQFF
>-|TRBV19|TRBD1|TRBJ2-1
TGTGCCAGCACAAGACAGGGGGCTCTCGATGAGCAGTTCTTC
CASTRQGALDEQFF
>-|TRBV18|TRBD2|TRBJ2-1
TGTGCCAGCTCACAAACCTGGGGGGTCTCCGGGACTAGCTTTTCCTACAATGAGCAGTTCTTC
CASSQTWGVSGTSFSYNEQFF
>once|TRBV18|-|TRBJ2-5
TGTGCCAGCTCACCACAGGAGTACCAAGAGACCCAGTACTTC
CASSPQEYQETQYF
>-|TRBV7-2|TRBD2|TRBJ2-1
TGTGCCAGCAGCTCCGAGGGAGGGGTTTCTTACAATGAGCAGTTCTTC
CASSSEGGVSYNEQFF
>few|TRBV29-1|-|TRBJ1-1
TGCAGCGTTGGTGATGGTCGGACTGAAGCTTTCTTT
CSVGDGRTEAFF
>-|TRBV5-6|-|TRBJ2-5
TGTGCCAGCAGTACACAAGAGACCCAGTACTTC
CASSTQETQYF
>-|TRBV7-9|-|TRBJ2-3
TGTGCCAGCAGCTCCTGGCGACAGAGCACAGATACGCAGTATTTT
CASSSWRQSTDTQYF
>few|TRBV11-2|-|TRBJ2-7
TGTGCCAGCAGCTTAGATCGCGGGGTGCGGTTCTACGAGCAGTACTTC
CASSLDRGVRFYEQYF
>-|TRBV2|-|TRBJ1-1
TGTGCCAGCAGTGAAGCCCCCCCGGTGGAGGAAATGAACACTGAAGCTTTCTTT
CASSEAPPVEEMNTEAFF
>once|TRBV9|TRBD1|TRBJ2-2
TGTGCCAGCAGGTTCACAGGGGGGACCGGGGAGCTGTTTTTT
CASRFTGGTGELFF
>-|TRBV7-2|-|TRBJ2-1
TGTGCCAGCAGCCCTTCAATGCAGGGGTGGGAGCAGTTCTTC
CASSPSMQGWEQFF
>-|TRBV19|-|TRBJ2-5
TGTGCCAGTAGTGCGCGACAGAATAAAGAGACCCAGTACTTC
CASSARQNKETQYF
>-|TRBV9|TRBD2|TRBJ2-1
TGTGCCAGCAGCGCCCCTAAGAGGGACTACCCCTGGGATGAGCAGTTCTTC
CASSAPKRDYPWDEQFF